This TCR beta chain stems from a study of T cell changes during pregnancy in multiple sclerosis. This clone turned up a few times. Using immunoSEQ multiplex PCR, the repertoire was profiled, and TCRdb retains in-frame clones only, with some absent. Here the sample spans around 110,000 clones, less than 95% being singletons. Here the sequenced sample was peripheral blood, taken after pregnancy. The TCR sequence derives from a female donor with multiple sclerosis, enrolled in a pregnancy study.

For the CDR3, the DNA is TGCGCCAGCAGCCCTCGGGGGGGGCCGCTGAACACTGAAGCTTTCTTT. It is translated as CASSPRGGPLNTEAFF. This chain links TRBV5-1 with TRBJ1-1; D is perhaps TRBD1 (6 bases). Trimming stripped 4 bases from V and 0 bases from J, with 16 bases between. The germline CDR1 and CDR2 sequences are SGHRS and YFSETQ. This CDR3 comprises 16 residues.